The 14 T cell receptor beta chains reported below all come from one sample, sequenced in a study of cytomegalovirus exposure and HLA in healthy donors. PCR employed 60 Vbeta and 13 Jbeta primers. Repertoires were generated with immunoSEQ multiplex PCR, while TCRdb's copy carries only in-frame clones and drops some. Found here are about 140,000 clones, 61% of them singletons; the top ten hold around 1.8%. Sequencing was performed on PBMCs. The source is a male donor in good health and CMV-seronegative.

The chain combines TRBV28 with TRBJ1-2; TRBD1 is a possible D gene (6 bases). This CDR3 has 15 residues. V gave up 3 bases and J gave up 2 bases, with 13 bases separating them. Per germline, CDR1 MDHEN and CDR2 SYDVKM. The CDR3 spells CASSFTLDSNYGYTF. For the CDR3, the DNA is TGTGCCAGCAGTTTTACTTTGGACAGCAACTATGGCTACACCTTC.

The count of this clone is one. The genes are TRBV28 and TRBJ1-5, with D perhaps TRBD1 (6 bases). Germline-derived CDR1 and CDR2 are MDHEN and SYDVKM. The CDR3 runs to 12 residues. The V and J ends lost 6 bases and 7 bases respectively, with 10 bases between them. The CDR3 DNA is TGTGCCAGCAGCACAGGGCGGCAGCCCCAGCATTTT. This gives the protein CASSTGRQPQHF.

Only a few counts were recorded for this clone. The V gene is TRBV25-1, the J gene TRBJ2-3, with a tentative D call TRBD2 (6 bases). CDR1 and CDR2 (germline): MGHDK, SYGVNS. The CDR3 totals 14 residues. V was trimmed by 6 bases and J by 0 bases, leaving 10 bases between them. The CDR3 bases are TGTGCCAGCAGGAGCGGACTAAGCACAGATACGCAGTATTTT. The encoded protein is CASRSGLSTDTQYF.

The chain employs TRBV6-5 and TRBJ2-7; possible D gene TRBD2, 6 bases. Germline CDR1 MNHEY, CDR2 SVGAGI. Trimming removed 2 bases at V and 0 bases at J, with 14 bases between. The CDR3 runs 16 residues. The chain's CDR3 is CASSYAGGFSSYEQYF. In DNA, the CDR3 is TGTGCCAGCAGTTACGCCGGGGGTTTCAGCTCCTACGAGCAGTACTTC.

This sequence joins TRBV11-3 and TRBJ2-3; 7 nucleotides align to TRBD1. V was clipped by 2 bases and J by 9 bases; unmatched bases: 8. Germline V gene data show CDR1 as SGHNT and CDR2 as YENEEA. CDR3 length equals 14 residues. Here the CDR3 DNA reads TGTGCCAGCAGCTTAAGACAGGGACATCCAACGCAGTATTTT. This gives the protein CASSLRQGHPTQYF.

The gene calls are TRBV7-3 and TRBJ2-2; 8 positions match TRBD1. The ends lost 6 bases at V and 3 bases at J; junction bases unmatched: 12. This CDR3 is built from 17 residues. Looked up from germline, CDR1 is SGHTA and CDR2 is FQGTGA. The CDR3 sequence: CASRGGPTGADTGELFF. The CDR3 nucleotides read TGTGCCAGCAGAGGGGGACCGACAGGGGCGGACACCGGGGAGCTGTTTTTT.

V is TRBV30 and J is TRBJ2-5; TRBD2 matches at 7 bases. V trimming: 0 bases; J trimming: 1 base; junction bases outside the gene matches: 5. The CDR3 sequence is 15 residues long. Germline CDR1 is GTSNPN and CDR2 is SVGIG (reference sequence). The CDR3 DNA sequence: TGTGCCTGGAGTGTAGCGGGATTCAGCCAAGAGACCCAGTACTTC. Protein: CAWSVAGFSQETQYF.

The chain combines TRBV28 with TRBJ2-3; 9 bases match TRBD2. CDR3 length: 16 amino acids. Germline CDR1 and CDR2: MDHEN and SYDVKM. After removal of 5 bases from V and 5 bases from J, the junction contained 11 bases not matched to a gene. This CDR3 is CASSLQGGGAVDTQYF. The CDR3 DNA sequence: TGTGCCAGCAGTCTACAGGGCGGGGGGGCGGTAGATACGCAGTATTTT. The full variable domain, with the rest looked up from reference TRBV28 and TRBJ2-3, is DVKVTQSSRYLVKRTGEKVFLECVQDMDHENMFWYRQDPGLGLRLIYFSYDVKMKEKGDIPEGYSVSREKKERFSLILESASTNQTSMYLCASSLQGGGAVDTQYFGPGTRLTVL.

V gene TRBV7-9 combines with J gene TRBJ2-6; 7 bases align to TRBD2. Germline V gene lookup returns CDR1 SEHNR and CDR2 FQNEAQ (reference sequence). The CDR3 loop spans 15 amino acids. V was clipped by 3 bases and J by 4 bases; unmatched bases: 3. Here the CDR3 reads CASSLGGTGANVLTF. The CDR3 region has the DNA TGTGCCAGCAGCTTGGGGGGGACGGGGGCCAACGTCCTGACTTTC.

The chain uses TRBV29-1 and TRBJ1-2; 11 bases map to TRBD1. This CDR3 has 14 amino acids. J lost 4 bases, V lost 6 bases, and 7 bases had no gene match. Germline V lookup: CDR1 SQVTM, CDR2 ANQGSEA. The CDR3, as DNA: TGCAGCGTGGATAGGGACAGGGGGATCTATGGCTACACCTTC. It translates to CSVDRDRGIYGYTF. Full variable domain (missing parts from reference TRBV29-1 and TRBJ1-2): SAVISQKPSRDICQRGTSLTIQCQVDSQVTMMFWYRQQPGQSLTLIATANQGSEATYESGFVIDKFPISRPNLTFSTLTVSNMSPEDSSIYLCSVDRDRGIYGYTFGSGTRLTVV.

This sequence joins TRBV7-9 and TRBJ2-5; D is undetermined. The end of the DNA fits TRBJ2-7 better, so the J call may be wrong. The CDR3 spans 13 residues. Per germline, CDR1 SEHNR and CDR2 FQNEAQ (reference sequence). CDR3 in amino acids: CASSGPLSYEQYF. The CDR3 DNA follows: TGTGCCAGCAGCGGGCCCCTCTCCTACGAGCAGTACTTC.

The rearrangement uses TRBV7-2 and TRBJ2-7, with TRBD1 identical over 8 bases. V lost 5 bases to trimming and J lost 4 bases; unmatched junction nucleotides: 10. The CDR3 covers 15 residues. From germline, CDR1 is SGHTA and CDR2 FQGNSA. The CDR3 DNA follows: TGTGCCAGCAGCCCCGACGGACAGGGTTTTTACGAGCAGTACTTC. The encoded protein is CASSPDGQGFYEQYF.

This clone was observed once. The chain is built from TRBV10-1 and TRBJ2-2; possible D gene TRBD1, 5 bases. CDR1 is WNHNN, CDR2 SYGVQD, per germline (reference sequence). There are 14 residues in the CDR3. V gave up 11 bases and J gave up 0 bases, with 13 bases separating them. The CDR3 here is CASRAGTNTGELFF. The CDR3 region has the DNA TGCGCCTCCAGGGCAGGAACGAACACCGGGGAGCTGTTTTTT.

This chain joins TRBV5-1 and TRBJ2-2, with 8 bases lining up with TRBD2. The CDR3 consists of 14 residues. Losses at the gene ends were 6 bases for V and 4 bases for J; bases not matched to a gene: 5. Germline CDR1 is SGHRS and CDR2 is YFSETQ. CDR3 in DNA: TGCGCCAGCAAAGCGGGGGAGGCCACCGGGGAGCTGTTTTTT. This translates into CASKAGEATGELFF.